This T cell receptor (beta chain) was documented in a study of shared clonotypes between healthy human individuals. Findings and caveats of the study: When naive CD4 clonotypes were compared across several donors, around 5% were shared. Only blood samples were collected, and tissue repertoires likely differ.

With regard to this clone: The antigen is unknown.

TCRdb keeps only in-frame clones here, not all; method: immunoSEQ multiplex PCR. The repertoire has about 2.1 million clones, approximately 92% of them found once; the top ten carry approximately 1.7%. CDR1 and CDR2 (germline): MNHEY, SVGAGI. This CDR3 has 11 residues. V was cut by 8 bases and J by 6 bases, with 8 bases left in between. The naive CD8 fraction comprised CD45RO-negative cells positively selected for CCR7 and excluded terminally differentiated effector memory CD45RA+ cells. The sequence was collected from a man aged 18 to 29 in good health. Some clones in this sample may be carry-over from other donors' samples. The material sequenced was naive CD8+ T cells from PBMCs. This rearrangement joins TRBV6-5 to TRBJ1-3; unclear D gene. DNA of the CDR3: TGTGCCAGCGTTTATGCAAACACCATATATTTT. Its translation: CASVYANTIYF.